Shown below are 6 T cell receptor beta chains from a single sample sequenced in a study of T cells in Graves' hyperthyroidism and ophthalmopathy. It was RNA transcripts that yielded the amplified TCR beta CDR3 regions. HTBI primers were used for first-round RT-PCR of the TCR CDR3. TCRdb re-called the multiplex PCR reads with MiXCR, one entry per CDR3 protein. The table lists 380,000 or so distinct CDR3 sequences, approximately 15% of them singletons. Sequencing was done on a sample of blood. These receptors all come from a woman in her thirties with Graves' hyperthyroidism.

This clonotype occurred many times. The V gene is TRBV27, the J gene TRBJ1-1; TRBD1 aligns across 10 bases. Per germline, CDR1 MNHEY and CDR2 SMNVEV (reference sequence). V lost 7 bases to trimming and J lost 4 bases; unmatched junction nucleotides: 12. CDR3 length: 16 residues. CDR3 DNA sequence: TGTGCCAGCAAAGGGACAGGGGTACGACCAGGCACTGAAGCTTTCTTT. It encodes CASKGTGVRPGTEAFF.

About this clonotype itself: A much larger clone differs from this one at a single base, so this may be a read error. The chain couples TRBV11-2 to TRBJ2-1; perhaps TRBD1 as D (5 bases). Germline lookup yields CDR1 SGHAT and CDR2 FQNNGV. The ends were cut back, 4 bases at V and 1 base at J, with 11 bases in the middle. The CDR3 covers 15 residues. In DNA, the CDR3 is TGTGCCAGCAGCTCCCTAGACAGTTCCTACAATGAGCAGTTCTTC. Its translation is CASSSLDSSYNEQFF.

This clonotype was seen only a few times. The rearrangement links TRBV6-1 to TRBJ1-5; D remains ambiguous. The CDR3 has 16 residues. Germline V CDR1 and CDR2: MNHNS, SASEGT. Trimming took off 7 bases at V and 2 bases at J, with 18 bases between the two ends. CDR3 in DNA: TGTGCCAGCACAACGGCCCTACAACGGGGCAATCAGCCCCAGCATTTT. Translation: CASTTALQRGNQPQHF.

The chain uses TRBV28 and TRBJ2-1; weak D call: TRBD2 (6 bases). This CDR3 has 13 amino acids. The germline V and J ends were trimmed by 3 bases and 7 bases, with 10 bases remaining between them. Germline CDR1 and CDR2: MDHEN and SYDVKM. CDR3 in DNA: TGTGCCAGCAGTTTGAACAGCGGGAATGAGCAGTTCTTC. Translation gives CASSLNSGNEQFF.

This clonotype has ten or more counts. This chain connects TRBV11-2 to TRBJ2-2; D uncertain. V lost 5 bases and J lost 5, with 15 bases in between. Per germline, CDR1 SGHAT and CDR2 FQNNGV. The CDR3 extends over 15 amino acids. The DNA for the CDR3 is TGTGCCAGCAGCCGGATTACAAAACCTACCGGGGAGCTGTTTTTT. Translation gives CASSRITKPTGELFF.

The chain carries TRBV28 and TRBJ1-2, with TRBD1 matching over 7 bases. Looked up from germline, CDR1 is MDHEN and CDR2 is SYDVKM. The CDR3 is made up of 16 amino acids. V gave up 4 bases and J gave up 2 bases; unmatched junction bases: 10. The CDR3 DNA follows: TGTGCCAGCAGTTCTCCGACAGGGCAACCGAACTATGGCTACACCTTC. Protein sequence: CASSSPTGQPNYGYTF.